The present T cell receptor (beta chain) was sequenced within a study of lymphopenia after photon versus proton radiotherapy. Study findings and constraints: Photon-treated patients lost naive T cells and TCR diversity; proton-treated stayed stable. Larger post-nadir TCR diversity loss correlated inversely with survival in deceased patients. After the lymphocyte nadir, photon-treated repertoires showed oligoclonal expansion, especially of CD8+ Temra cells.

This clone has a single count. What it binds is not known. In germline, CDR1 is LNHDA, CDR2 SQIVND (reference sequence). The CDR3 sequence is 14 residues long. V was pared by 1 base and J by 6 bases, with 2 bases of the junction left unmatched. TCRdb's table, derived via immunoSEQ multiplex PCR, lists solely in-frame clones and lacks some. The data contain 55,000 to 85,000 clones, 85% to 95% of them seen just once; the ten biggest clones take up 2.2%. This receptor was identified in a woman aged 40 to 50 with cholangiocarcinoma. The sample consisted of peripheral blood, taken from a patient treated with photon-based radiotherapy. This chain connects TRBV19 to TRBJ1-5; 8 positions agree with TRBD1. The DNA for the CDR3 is TGTGCCAGTAGTATAGGGACAGGGTTTCAGCCCCAGCATTTT. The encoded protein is CASSIGTGFQPQHF.